The source of this T cell receptor beta chain is a study of CD8+ T cells in alopecia areata. Across the study: Treated individuals took tofacitinib by mouth, 5 to 10 mg twice daily.

CDR1 and CDR2 (germline): GTSNPN, SVGIG (reference sequence). Trimming stripped 0 bases from V and 3 bases from J, with 3 bases between. The CDR3 consists of 11 residues. RNA was extracted and reverse transcribed into cDNA as the sequencing template. The table came from immunoSEQ multiplex PCR; TCRdb's copy has only in-frame clones and leaves some out. The table lists approximately 300,000 clones, more than 45% of them singletons. Broader study findings: Because of a solitary nonresponder, the connection of baseline CD8+ expansion to response stays uncertain. Normal skin contains resident alphabeta T cells, and these are also sequenced in scalp samples. Lesional scalp displayed greater clonality than normal scalp, most notably in alopecia totalis/universalis.

As to treatment: oral pan-JAK inhibitor, 5-10 mg twice daily. Concerning this clone: Its antigen is undetermined. The sample carries other DNA sequences with the same CDR3.

The receptor comes from a human donor with alopecia areata. Sequencing was performed on CD4+ T cells sorted from blood, taken at week 24, from a patient treated with tofacitinib. The chain couples TRBV30 to TRBJ2-7, with no clear D. Here the CDR3 reads CAWSVYYEQYF. For the CDR3, the DNA is TGTGCCTGGAGTGTCTACTACGAGCAGTACTTC.